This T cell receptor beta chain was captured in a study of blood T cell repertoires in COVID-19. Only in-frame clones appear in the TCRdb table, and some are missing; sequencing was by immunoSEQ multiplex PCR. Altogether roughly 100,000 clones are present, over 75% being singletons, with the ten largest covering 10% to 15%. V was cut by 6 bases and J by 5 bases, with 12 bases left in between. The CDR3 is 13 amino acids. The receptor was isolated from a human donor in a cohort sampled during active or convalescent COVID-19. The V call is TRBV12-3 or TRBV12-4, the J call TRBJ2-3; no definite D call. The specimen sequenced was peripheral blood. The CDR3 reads CASSLAYKDTQYF. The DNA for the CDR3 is TGTGCCAGCAGCCTCGCTTACAAAGATACGCAGTATTTT.